These 9 T cell receptor beta chains were all obtained from the same sample, sequenced in a study of blood T cell repertoires in COVID-19. Generated by immunoSEQ multiplex PCR, the TCRdb table keeps only in-frame clones and is missing some. This table holds approximately 100,000 clones, approximately 81% found once. Sequencing input: peripheral blood. Receptor source: a woman aged 65 to 85 with active or convalescent COVID-19.

The chain is built from TRBV12-5 and TRBJ1-1; D is ambiguous. V was shortened by 0 bases and J by 5 bases, with 7 bases between the two germline ends. CDR1 and CDR2 from the germline V gene are LGHNT and FRNRAP. The CDR3 runs 13 residues. This CDR3 reads CASGLVGGTEAFF. The CDR3 DNA reads TGTGCTAGTGGTTTGGTAGGCGGGACTGAAGCTTTCTTT.

The J gene is TRBJ2-2, the V gene TRBV24-1, with D perhaps TRBD1 (6 bases). Germline loops: CDR1 KGHDR, CDR2 SFDVKD. Trimming took 4 bases from V and 1 from J, leaving 9 bases between them. CDR3 length equals 15 residues. The CDR3 DNA is TGTGCCACCAGTGACCCGACAGGGAACACCGGGGAGCTGTTTTTT. Its translation is CATSDPTGNTGELFF.

CDR3: CASSRDRGPNQPQHF. In DNA form, the CDR3 reads TGTGCCAGCAGCCGGGACAGGGGGCCCAATCAGCCCCAGCATTTT. This chain joins TRBV28 and TRBJ1-5, with 12 bases matching TRBD1. The germline V gene has CDR1 MDHEN and CDR2 SYDVKM. This CDR3 is built from 15 residues. V lost 6 bases to trimming and J lost 3 bases; unmatched junction nucleotides: 3.

The chain is built from TRBV19 and TRBJ1-4, with 7 positions matching TRBD1. Germline CDR1 LNHDA, CDR2 SQIVND (reference sequence). V gave up 7 bases and J gave up 13 bases; unmatched junction bases: 15. This CDR3 has 14 amino acids. CDR3 in DNA: TGTGCCAGTACGGACAGGATGGGGTTAGCTGCACTGTTTTTT. This encodes CASTDRMGLAALFF.

The chain recombines TRBV19 with TRBJ2-3, with 8 bases lining up with TRBD2. Germline CDR1 is LNHDA and CDR2 is SQIVND (reference sequence). The CDR3 covers 17 residues. The V segment lost 4 bases and the J segment 1 base; nucleotides outside the gene matches: 10. The CDR3: CASSRTSGGSGTDTQYF. For the CDR3, the DNA is TGTGCCAGTAGTAGGACCTCGGGGGGGAGTGGCACAGATACGCAGTATTTT. Full variable domain (outside the CDR3, taken from reference TRBV19 and TRBJ2-3): DGGITQSPKYLFRKEGQNVTLSCEQNLNHDAMYWYRQDPGQGLRLIYYSQIVNDFQKGDIAEGYSVSREKKESFPLTVTSAQKNPTAFYLCASSRTSGGSGTDTQYFGPGTRLTVL.

The chain couples TRBV6-5 to TRBJ2-5; 7 positions match TRBD2. Germline V CDR1 and CDR2: MNHEY, SVGAGI. Germline trimming cut 0 bases from V and 5 bases from J; bases unmatched to any gene: 6. This CDR3 is built from 15 residues. The CDR3, as DNA: TGTGCCAGCAGTTACTCAGGAGCGGGATGGGAGACCCAGTACTTC. Translation gives CASSYSGAGWETQYF.

The chain employs TRBV6-5 and TRBJ1-2, with D maybe TRBD1 (5 bases). Trimming removed 8 bases from V and 4 bases from J, with 17 bases in between. CDR1 and CDR2 (germline): MNHEY, SVGAGI. The CDR3 contains 14 residues. The CDR3 region has the DNA TGTGCCAGCCTCGGACATACTTCCAGCTATGGCTACACCTTC. Translated, it gives CASLGHTSSYGYTF.

The V call is TRBV4-3, the J call TRBJ1-6; D gene ambiguous. Germline V gene lookup returns CDR1 LGHNA and CDR2 YSLEER. V lost 4 bases and J lost 6, with 7 bases in between. The CDR3 spans 13 residues. Here the CDR3 reads CASSPTINSPLHF. DNA for the CDR3: TGCGCCAGCAGCCCTACCATTAATTCACCCCTCCACTTT.

The V call is TRBV30, the J call TRBJ1-2; perhaps TRBD1 as D (5 bases). CDR1 is GTSNPN, CDR2 SVGIG, per germline (reference sequence). The CDR3 contains 14 residues. V shed 4 bases and J shed 3 bases, with 15 bases lying between them. CDR3 bases: TGTGCCTGGACCCCCAGGGTCGGCTACTATGGCTACACCTTC. Translation: CAWTPRVGYYGYTF.